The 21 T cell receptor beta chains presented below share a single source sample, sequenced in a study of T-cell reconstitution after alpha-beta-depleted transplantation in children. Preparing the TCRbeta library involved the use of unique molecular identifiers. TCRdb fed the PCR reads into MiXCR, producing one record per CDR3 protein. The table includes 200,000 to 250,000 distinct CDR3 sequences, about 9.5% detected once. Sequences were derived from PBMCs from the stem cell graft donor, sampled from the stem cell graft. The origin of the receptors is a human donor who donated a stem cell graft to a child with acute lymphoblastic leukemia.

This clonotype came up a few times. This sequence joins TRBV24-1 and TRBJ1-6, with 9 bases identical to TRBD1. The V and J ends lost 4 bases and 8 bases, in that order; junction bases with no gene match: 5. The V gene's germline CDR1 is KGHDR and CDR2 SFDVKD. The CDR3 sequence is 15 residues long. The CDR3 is CATSETGGWDSPLHF. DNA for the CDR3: TGTGCCACCAGTGAAACAGGGGGCTGGGATTCACCCCTCCACTTT.

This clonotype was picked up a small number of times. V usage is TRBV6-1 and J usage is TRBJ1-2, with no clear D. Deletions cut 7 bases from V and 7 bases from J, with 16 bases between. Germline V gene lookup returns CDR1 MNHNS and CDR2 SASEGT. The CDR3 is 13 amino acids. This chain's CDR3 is CASTEGGFGGYTF. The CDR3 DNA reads TGTGCCAGCACAGAAGGAGGTTTCGGTGGCTACACCTTC.

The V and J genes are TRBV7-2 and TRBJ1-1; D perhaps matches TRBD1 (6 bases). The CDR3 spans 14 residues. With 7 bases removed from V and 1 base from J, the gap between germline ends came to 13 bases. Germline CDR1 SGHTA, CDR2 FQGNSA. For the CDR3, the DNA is TGTGCCAGCAAGGGGGGGGCTGGGAACACTGAAGCTTTCTTT. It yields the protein CASKGGAGNTEAFF.

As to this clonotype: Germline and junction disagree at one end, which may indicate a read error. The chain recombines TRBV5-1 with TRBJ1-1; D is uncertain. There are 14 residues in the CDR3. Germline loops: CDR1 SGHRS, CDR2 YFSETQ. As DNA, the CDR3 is TGCGCCAGCAGCTTGGTGCCAGTTGGCACTGAAGTTTTCTTT. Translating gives CASSLVPVGTEVFF. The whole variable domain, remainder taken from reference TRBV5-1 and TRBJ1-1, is KAGVTQTPRYLIKTRGQQVTLSCSPISGHRSVSWYQQTPGQGLQFLFEYFSETQRNKGNFPGRFSGRQFSNSRSEMNVSTLELGDSALYLCASSLVPVGTEVFFGQGTRLTVV.

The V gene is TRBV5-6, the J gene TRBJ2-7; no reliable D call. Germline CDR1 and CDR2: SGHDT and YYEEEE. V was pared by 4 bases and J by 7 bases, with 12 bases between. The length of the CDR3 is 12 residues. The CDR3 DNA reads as TGTGCCAGCAGCCTGACGGTAGGGGAGCAGTACTTC. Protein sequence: CASSLTVGEQYF.

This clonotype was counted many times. The CDR3: CSAPRGTGELFF. DNA of the CDR3: TGCAGCGCGCCAAGGGGGACCGGGGAGCTGTTTTTT. The chain uses TRBV29-1 and TRBJ2-2, with D possibly being TRBD1 (6 bases). The V gene's germline CDR1 is SQVTM and CDR2 ANQGSEA. Trimming stripped 7 bases from V and 5 bases from J, with 11 bases between. The CDR3 runs 12 residues.

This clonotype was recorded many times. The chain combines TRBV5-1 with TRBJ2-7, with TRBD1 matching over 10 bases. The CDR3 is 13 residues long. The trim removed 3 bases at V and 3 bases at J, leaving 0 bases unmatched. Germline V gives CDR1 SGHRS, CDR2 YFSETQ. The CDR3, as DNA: TGCGCCAGCAGCTGGGACAGGGGCTACGAGCAGTACTTC. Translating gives CASSWDRGYEQYF.

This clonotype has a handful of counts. The CDR3 nucleotides are TGTGCCAGCAGTTCCCAGGGGTTATGGCCCCAGCATTTT. Encoded protein: CASSSQGLWPQHF. V usage is TRBV27 and J usage is TRBJ1-5; the D gene is possibly TRBD1 (6 bases). The CDR3 runs 13 residues. Per germline, CDR1 MNHEY and CDR2 SMNVEV (reference sequence). With 4 bases removed from V and 9 bases from J, the gap between germline ends came to 13 bases.

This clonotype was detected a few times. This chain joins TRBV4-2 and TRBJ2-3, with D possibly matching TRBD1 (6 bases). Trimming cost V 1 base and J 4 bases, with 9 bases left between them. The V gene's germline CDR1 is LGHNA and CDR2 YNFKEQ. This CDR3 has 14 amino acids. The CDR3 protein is CASSQVGAADTQYF. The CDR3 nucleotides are TGTGCCAGCAGCCAAGTGGGGGCGGCAGATACGCAGTATTTT.

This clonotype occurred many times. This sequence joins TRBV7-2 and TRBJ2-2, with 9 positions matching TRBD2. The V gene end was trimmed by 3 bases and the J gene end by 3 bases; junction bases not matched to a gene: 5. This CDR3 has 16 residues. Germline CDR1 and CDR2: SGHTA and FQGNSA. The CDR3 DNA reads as TGTGCCAGCAGCTTGTCAGCGGGGGGCCACACCGGGGAGCTGTTTTTT. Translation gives CASSLSAGGHTGELFF.

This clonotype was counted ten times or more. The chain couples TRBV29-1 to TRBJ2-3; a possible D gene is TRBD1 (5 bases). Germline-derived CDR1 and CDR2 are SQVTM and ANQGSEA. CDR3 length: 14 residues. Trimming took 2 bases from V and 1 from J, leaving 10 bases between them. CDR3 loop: CSVERQPGTDTQYF. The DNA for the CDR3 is TGCAGCGTTGAAAGACAGCCCGGCACAGATACGCAGTATTTT.

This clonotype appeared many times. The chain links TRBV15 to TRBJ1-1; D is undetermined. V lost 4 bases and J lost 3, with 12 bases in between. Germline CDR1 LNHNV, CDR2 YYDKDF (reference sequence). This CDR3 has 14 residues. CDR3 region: CATSTQWADTEAFF. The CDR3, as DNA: TGTGCCACCAGCACGCAGTGGGCAGACACTGAAGCTTTCTTT.

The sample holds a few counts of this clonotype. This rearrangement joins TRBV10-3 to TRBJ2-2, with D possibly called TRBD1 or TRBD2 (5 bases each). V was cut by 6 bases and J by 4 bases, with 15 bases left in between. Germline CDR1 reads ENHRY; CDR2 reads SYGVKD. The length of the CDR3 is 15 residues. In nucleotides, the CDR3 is TGTGCCATCAGCTCGAGGGGAGAGGGCACCGGGGAGCTGTTTTTT. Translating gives CAISSRGEGTGELFF.

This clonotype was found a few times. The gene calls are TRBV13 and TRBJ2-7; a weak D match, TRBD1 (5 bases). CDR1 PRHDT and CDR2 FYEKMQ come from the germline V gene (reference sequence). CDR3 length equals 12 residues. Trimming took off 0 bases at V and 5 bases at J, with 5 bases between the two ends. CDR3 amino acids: CASSLGRDEQYF. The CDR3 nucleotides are TGTGCCAGCAGCTTAGGCAGGGACGAGCAGTACTTC.

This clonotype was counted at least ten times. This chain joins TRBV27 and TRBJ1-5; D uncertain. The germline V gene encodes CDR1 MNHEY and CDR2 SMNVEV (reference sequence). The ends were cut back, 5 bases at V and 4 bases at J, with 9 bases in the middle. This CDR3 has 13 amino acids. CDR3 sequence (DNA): TGTGCCAGCAGTCCCCGGCTGAATCAGCCCCAGCATTTT. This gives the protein CASSPRLNQPQHF.

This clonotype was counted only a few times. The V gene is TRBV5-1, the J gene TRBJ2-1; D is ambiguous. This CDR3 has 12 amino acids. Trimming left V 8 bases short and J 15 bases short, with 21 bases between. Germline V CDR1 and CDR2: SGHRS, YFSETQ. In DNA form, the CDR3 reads TGCGCCAGTACAAAAGATCCGAACTCGCCGTTCTTC. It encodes CASTKDPNSPFF.

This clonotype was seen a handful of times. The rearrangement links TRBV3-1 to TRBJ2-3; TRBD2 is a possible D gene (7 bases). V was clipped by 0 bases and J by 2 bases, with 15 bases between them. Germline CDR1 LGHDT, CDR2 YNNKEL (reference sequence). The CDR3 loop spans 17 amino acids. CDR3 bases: TGTGCCAGCAGCCAAGATGGGAGGGGGGGCTACACAGATACGCAGTATTTT. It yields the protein CASSQDGRGGYTDTQYF.

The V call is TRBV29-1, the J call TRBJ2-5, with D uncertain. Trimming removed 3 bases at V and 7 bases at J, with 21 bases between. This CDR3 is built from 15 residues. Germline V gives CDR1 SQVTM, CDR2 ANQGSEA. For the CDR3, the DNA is TGCAGCGTTGATTCGGCAGTGGGTTTGGTTGCGACCCAGTACTTC. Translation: CSVDSAVGLVATQYF.

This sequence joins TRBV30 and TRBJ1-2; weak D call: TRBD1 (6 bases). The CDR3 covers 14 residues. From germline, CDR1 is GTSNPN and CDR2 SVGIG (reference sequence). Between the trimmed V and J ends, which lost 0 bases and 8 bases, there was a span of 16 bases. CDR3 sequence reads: CAWSVGGGLEGYTF. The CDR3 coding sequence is TGTGCCTGGAGTGTAGGGGGGGGACTGGAAGGCTACACCTTC.

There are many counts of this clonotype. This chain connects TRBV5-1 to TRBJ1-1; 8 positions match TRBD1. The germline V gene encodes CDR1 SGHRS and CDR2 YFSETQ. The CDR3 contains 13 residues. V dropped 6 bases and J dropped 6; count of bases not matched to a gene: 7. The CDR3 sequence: CASKSQGAAEAFF. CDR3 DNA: TGCGCCAGCAAGTCGCAGGGGGCGGCTGAAGCTTTCTTT.

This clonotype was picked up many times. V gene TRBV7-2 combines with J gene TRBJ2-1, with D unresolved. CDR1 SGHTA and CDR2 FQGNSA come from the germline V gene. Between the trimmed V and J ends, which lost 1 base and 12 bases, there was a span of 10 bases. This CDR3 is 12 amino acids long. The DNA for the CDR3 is TGTGCCAGCAGCTTAGACGTAGGGCGGCAGTTCTTC. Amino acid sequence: CASSLDVGRQFF.